This T cell receptor beta chain was found in a study of immune heterogeneity within non-small cell lung tumors (dated 2018 in TCRdb). Regarding the complete study: By histology, a few squamous cell carcinomas, 10 non-squamous carcinomas and 1 tumor not otherwise specified were included. To look at intratumoral immune heterogeneity, the study ran whole-exome sequencing, RNA-seq and TCR beta repertoire sequencing on several spatially distinct regions taken from every NSCLC tumor. TCR repertoire analysis included 55 to 65 tumor loci from under 19 patients, whereas transcriptome data included only about 45 loci from around eleven patients. Binding of neoantigens to the HLA alleles of each patient was predicted with netMHCpan-3.0 for mutant peptides of 8 to 11 amino acids. On the study overall, not on this receptor specifically: Within a patient, identical dominant CDR3B clonotypes were found to recur across loci, yet unique high-frequency clones were also harbored in different tumor locations. Local T-cell repertoire clonality showed a statistically significant but moderate positive correlation with local tumor mutational burden (R roughly 0.31). Individual patients mostly had different high-frequency TCR beta clonotypes.

This clonotype occurred many times. It has no known antigen specificity. Base qualities are not recorded, but no much larger clone differs from it by a single base. The CDR3 covers 15 residues, taking in both the cysteine and the phenylalanine. Only the CDR3 portion is preserved as DNA: 45 bases, with reading frame beginning at the first base. Deletion took 5 bases off V and 0 bases off J, with a span of 14 bases between the germline ends. The germline V gene yields MNHEY for CDR1 and SVGEGT for CDR2. The TCR beta CDR3 region was amplified with a multiplex PCR system whose first round of about 11 cycles used 32 V-gene forward primers and 13 J-gene reverse primers. A QIAGEN Multiplex PCR Kit was used for first-round PCR, and the primer sequences were filed in Chinese patent CN105087789A. In a second PCR round, Illumina universal primers were added with the Phusion High-Fidelity PCR Kit. TCR libraries were paired-end sequenced at 151 bp read length on the Illumina HiSeq X Ten platform. The source study handled its data this way. Reads without multiplex PCR primers were removed using Cutadapt, read pairs were merged using PEAR, and CDR3 regions were called using MiXCR with default settings. Repertoire diversity was assessed by Shannon entropy, and clonality was calculated as one minus the Shannon entropy divided by the ln of the count of productive unique sequences. Clonotypes at a frequency of at least 0.5% were defined as dominant or high-frequency T-cell clones. TCRdb applied fastp at Q25 and MiXCR to the public reads, then kept only in-frame beta chains. Entries are consolidated by CDR3 protein sequence, retaining the most common genes and DNA. What appears here as the V and J calls and clone size reflects TCRdb's work, not the paper's. This sample gives approximately 31,000 distinct CDR3 sequences in total; around 26% of them show up just once. In total, the top ten clones hold 3% to 4.5% of the sample.

Genomic DNA extracted from bulk tumor tissue served as TCR template, with 600 to 700 ng gDNA amplified per sample. Multiple biopsies per primary tumor were taken during surgery, spaced as far apart as possible within the tumor mass. The study cohort was described as untreated, and patients were newly diagnosed NSCLC cases undergoing curative surgery. The donors were approximately 14 patients with newly diagnosed non-small cell lung cancer who were having surgery with curative intent. A couple of independent pathologists reviewed the resected tumor masses. Only high-quality DNA and RNA samples were carried forward to sequencing.

The sequence is built from TRBV6-2 or TRBV6-3 and TRBJ2-7; the D segment cannot be called with confidence. This TCR was sampled from a man between 40 and 49 years old with non-small cell lung cancer. The sequenced sample was lung tumor tissue. This receptor carries the CDR3 CASSNGPFHSYEQYF. The DNA is as follows: TGTGCCAGCAGTAACGGACCGTTTCACTCCTACGAGCAGTACTTC.